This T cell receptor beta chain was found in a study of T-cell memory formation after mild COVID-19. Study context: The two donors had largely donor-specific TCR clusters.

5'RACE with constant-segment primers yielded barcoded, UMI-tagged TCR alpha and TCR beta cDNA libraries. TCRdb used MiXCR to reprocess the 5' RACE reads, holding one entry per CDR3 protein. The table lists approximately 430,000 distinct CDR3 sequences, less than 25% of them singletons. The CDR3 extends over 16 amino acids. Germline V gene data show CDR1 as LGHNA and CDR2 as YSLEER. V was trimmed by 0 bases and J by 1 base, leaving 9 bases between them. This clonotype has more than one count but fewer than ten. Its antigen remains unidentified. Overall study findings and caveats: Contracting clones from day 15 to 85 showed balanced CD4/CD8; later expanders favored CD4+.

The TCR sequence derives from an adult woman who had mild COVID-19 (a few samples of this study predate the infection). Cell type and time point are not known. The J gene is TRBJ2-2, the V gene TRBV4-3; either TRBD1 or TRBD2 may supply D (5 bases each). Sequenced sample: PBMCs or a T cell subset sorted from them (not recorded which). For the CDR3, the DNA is TGCGCCAGCAGCCAAGAAAGGGACGGGAACACCGGGGAGCTGTTTTTT. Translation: CASSQERDGNTGELFF.